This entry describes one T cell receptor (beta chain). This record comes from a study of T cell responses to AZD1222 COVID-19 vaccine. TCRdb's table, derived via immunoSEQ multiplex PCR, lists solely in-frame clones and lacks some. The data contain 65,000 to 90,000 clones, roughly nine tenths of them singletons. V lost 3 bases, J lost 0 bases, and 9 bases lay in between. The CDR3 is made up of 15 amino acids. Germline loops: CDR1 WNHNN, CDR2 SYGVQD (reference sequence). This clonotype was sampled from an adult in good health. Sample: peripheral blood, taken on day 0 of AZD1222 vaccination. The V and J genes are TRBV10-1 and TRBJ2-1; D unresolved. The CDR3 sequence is CASSEGRSSYNEQFF. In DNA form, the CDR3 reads TGCGCCAGCAGTGAAGGCCGGAGCTCCTACAATGAGCAGTTCTTC.